This entry lists 24 T cell receptor beta chains sequenced from one sample in a study of cytomegalovirus exposure and HLA in healthy donors. Vbeta (60) and Jbeta (13) primers were used in the PCR. Only in-frame clones appear in the TCRdb table, and some are missing; sequencing was by immunoSEQ multiplex PCR. Of approximately 90,000 clones in the sample, over 70% were seen once. Sequenced material: PBMCs. The receptors were sampled from a man aged 35-49 years in good health and CMV-seronegative.

The chain uses TRBV11-2 and TRBJ1-5; 7 bases map to TRBD1. Germline CDR1 SGHAT, CDR2 FQNNGV. Trimming cost V 5 bases and J 3 bases; bases outside gene matches: 1. This CDR3 spans 13 amino acids. The CDR3 nucleotides read TGTGCCAGCAGCGGGACAGACAATCAGCCCCAGCATTTT. Its translation: CASSGTDNQPQHF. Full variable domain (outside the CDR3, taken from reference TRBV11-2 and TRBJ1-5): EAGVAQSPRYKIIEKRQSVAFWCNPISGHATLYWYQQILGQGPKLLIQFQNNGVVDDSQLPKDRFSAERLKGVDSTLKIQPAKLEDSAVYLCASSGTDNQPQHFGDGTRLSIL.

In this sample, this clone turned up once. V and J are TRBV30 and TRBJ1-2; the match to TRBD1 covers 8 bases. Trimming removed 0 bases from V and 6 bases from J; junction bases left unmatched: 9. Germline loops: CDR1 GTSNPN, CDR2 SVGIG (reference sequence). The CDR3 length is 15 residues. The CDR3, as DNA: TGTGCCTGGAGTGTTCATTTACAGGGGGTTCATGGCTACACCTTC. This encodes CAWSVHLQGVHGYTF. The full variable domain, rest sourced from reference TRBV30 and TRBJ1-2, is SQTIHQWPATLVQPVGSPLSLECTVEGTSNPNLYWYRQAAGRGLQLLFYSVGIGQISSEVPQNLSASRPQDRQFILSSKKLLLSDSGFYLCAWSVHLQGVHGYTFGSGTRLTVV.

The V call is TRBV20-1, the J call TRBJ1-2; D gene unclear. V was clipped by 5 bases and J by 7 bases, with 8 bases between them. The CDR3 contains 10 residues. CDR1 and CDR2 (germline): DFQATT, SNEGSKA (reference sequence). CDR3 region: CSAYIGGYTF. The CDR3 DNA follows: TGCAGTGCTTACATTGGTGGCTACACCTTC.

The chain combines TRBV5-5 with TRBJ2-1; the match to TRBD2 covers 8 bases. Germline V gene sequence: CDR1 SGHKS, CDR2 YYEKEE (reference sequence). The CDR3 covers 15 residues. V shed 2 bases, J shed 7 bases, and the junction held 8 bases outside the gene matches. The CDR3 coding sequence is TGTGCCAGCAGCTTAACCGGGAGGGGGGTTAATGAGCAGTTCTTC. Residues: CASSLTGRGVNEQFF. Together with reference TRBV5-5 and TRBJ2-1, the CDR3 gives the full variable domain: DAGVTQSPTHLIKTRGQQVTLRCSPISGHKSVSWYQQVLGQGPQFIFQYYEKEERGRGNFPDRFSARQFPNYSSELNVNALLLGDSALYLCASSLTGRGVNEQFFGPGTRLTVL.

This clone was detected only once. V is TRBV27 and J is TRBJ1-1, with TRBD1 matching 8 bases. J was trimmed by 1 base and V by 4 bases; bases with no gene match: 2. This CDR3 has 14 amino acids. CDR1 MNHEY and CDR2 SMNVEV come from the germline V gene (reference sequence). CDR3 protein: CASSYDRGNTEAFF. CDR3 DNA sequence: TGTGCCAGCAGTTACGACAGGGGGAACACTGAAGCTTTCTTT.

On this clone: Germline is not matched at one junction end, which may reflect a read error. The CDR3 spells CSSSLEVPLGSEQYF. The DNA for the CDR3 is TGTTCCAGCAGCTTAGAGGTACCGCTTGGGAGCGAGCAGTACTTC. The rearrangement joins TRBV7-9 to TRBJ2-7; D might be TRBD2 (5 bases). Germline loops: CDR1 SEHNR, CDR2 FQNEAQ (reference sequence). The CDR3 contains 15 residues.

The V and J genes are TRBV5-6 and TRBJ1-2; D gene ambiguous. With 1 base removed from V and 5 bases from J, the gap between germline ends came to 6 bases. Per germline, CDR1 SGHDT and CDR2 YYEEEE. The CDR3 sequence is 12 residues long. The CDR3 DNA reads TGTGCCAGCAGCTTGACAGATTATGGCTACACCTTC. This gives the protein CASSLTDYGYTF.

The chain employs TRBV28 and TRBJ2-5; D might be TRBD2 (6 bases). V lost 6 bases and J lost 4, with 18 bases in between. The length of the CDR3 is 15 residues. Germline values: CDR1 MDHEN, CDR2 SYDVKM. The CDR3 nucleotides read TGTGCCAGCAGCGCCTACGGGGGAAGGGGAGAGACCCAGTACTTC. This gives the protein CASSAYGGRGETQYF.

The chain has TRBV27 and TRBJ1-4; a possible D gene is TRBD1 (6 bases). CDR1 and CDR2 (germline): MNHEY, SMNVEV (reference sequence). Trimming shortened V by 5 bases and J by 8 bases, and 15 bases separated the two germline ends. The CDR3 sequence is 14 residues long. CDR3 sequence (DNA): TGTGCCAGCAGTGGCTGGGGACATAGGGAAAAACTGTTTTTT. This codes for CASSGWGHREKLFF.

The gene calls are TRBV6-5 and TRBJ2-5, with D possibly TRBD1 on 6 matching bases. Trimming removed 5 bases at V and 4 bases at J, with 14 bases between. The CDR3 has 14 amino acids. The V gene's germline CDR1 is MNHEY and CDR2 SVGAGI. CDR3 loop: CASSHWDKGETQYF. Here the CDR3 DNA reads TGTGCCAGCAGTCACTGGGACAAGGGAGAGACCCAGTACTTC.

The chain employs TRBV7-3 and TRBJ2-1, with TRBD2 identical over 14 bases. Germline-derived CDR1 and CDR2 are SGHTA and FQGTGA. V lost 6 bases and J lost 10; bases outside the gene matches: 17. The CDR3 has 18 residues. This CDR3 reads CASSLGLAGGVLSLEQFF. DNA for the CDR3: TGTGCCAGCAGTTTAGGACTAGCGGGGGGAGTTTTGTCTCTAGAGCAGTTCTTC.

This chain connects TRBV9 to TRBJ2-5; possibly TRBD1 for D (6 bases). This CDR3 comprises 16 residues. Trimming left V 0 bases short and J 4 bases short, with 16 bases between. Germline V gives CDR1 SGDLS, CDR2 YYNGEE. This CDR3 is CASSVGRGGGAETQYF. The CDR3 region has the DNA TGTGCCAGCAGCGTAGGAAGGGGTGGGGGCGCAGAGACCCAGTACTTC.

The chain employs TRBV7-6 and TRBJ1-2, with 8 bases lining up with TRBD1. Germline values: CDR1 SGHVS, CDR2 FNYEAQ. Germline trimming cut 1 base from V and 2 bases from J; bases unmatched to any gene: 3. The CDR3 runs 15 residues. The CDR3 coding sequence is TGTGCCAGCAGCTTAGGCAGGGGGCCCAACTATGGCTACACCTTC. Its protein is CASSLGRGPNYGYTF.

The chain employs TRBV14 and TRBJ2-5, with a weak D call TRBD2 (6 bases). The end of the DNA fits TRBJ2-7 better, so the J call may be wrong. The germline V gene encodes CDR1 SGHDN and CDR2 FVKESK. The CDR3 has 12 residues. CDR3 coding DNA: TGTGCCAGCACCCCGGGAGCCTACGAGCAGTACTTC. It encodes CASTPGAYEQYF.

V and J are TRBV5-4 and TRBJ1-2, with D tentatively TRBD1 (5 bases). The length of the CDR3 is 14 residues. V lost 2 bases to trimming and J lost 12 bases, with 20 bases between them. The germline CDR1 and CDR2 sequences are SGHNT and YYREEE (reference sequence). The CDR3 DNA reads as TGTGCCAGCAGCTTCGGAAAGGGGCCGCTATCCGACACCTTC. As protein: CASSFGKGPLSDTF. The complete variable domain, with remaining parts taken from reference TRBV5-4 and TRBJ1-2, reads ETGVTQSPTHLIKTRGQQVTLRCSSQSGHNTVSWYQQALGQGPQFIFQYYREEENGRGNFPPRFSGLQFPNYSSELNVNALELDDSALYLCASSFGKGPLSDTFGSGTRLTVV.

The genes are TRBV5-1 and TRBJ1-1; perhaps TRBD1 as D (5 bases). The length of the CDR3 is 14 residues. V was clipped by 3 bases and J by 1 base, with 10 bases between them. Germline V gene sequence: CDR1 SGHRS, CDR2 YFSETQ. The chain's CDR3 is CASSYDGGNTEAFF. The CDR3 bases are TGCGCCAGCAGCTATGACGGGGGGAACACTGAAGCTTTCTTT.

The rearrangement links TRBV19 to TRBJ1-2; no clear D. The V gene's germline CDR1 is LNHDA and CDR2 SQIVND (reference sequence). V dropped 7 bases and J dropped 8 bases, with 20 bases sitting between them. This CDR3 is built from 14 residues. CDR3 loop: CASKQVRRRVGYTF. The CDR3 bases are TGTGCCAGTAAGCAGGTCAGGAGGAGGGTCGGCTACACCTTC.

The genes are TRBV7-2 and TRBJ1-2, with TRBD1 as a possible D gene (6 bases). The CDR3 length is 14 residues. From germline, CDR1 is SGHTA and CDR2 FQGNSA. Trimming cost V 0 bases and J 7 bases, with 12 bases left between them. The CDR3 DNA reads TGTGCCAGCAGCTTAGCTTGGGGGCAAGGTGGCTACACCTTC. The encoded protein is CASSLAWGQGGYTF.

The rearrangement joins TRBV9 to TRBJ2-1; 7 bases are a match to TRBD2. The CDR3 is made up of 15 amino acids. Germline CDR1 SGDLS, CDR2 YYNGEE. V shed 5 bases and J 2 bases; nucleotides not matched to a gene: 7. The chain's CDR3 is CASSDGGSTYNEQFF. CDR3 nucleotide sequence: TGTGCCAGCAGTGACGGGGGGTCCACCTACAATGAGCAGTTCTTC. The whole variable domain, filled in from reference TRBV9 and TRBJ2-1, reads DSGVTQTPKHLITATGQRVTLRCSPRSGDLSVYWYQQSLDQGLQFLIQYYNGEERAKGNILERFSAQQFPDLHSELNLSSLELGDSALYFCASSDGGSTYNEQFFGPGTRLTVL.

This chain joins TRBV7-9 and TRBJ1-3; 7 positions match TRBD1. CDR3 length: 19 amino acids. Unmatched junction bases numbered 15, after V lost 0 bases and J lost 4 bases. The germline gives CDR1 SEHNR, CDR2 FQNEAQ (reference sequence). CDR3 residues: CASSLATILLTGNGNTIYF. As DNA, the CDR3 is TGTGCCAGCAGCTTAGCGACAATCCTCCTGACAGGGAACGGAAACACCATATATTTT.

This clone was seen a few times. This sequence joins TRBV6-5 and TRBJ1-1; 7 bases align to TRBD1. Unmatched junction bases numbered 6, after V lost 2 bases and J lost 3 bases. The CDR3 length is 15 residues. Germline values: CDR1 MNHEY, CDR2 SVGAGI. DNA of the CDR3: TGTGCCAGCAGTTACGCAGGGGGGTTGCACACTGAAGCTTTCTTT. This codes for CASSYAGGLHTEAFF.

This chain joins TRBV9 and TRBJ2-7, with 7 nucleotides matching TRBD2. The CDR3 is made up of 12 amino acids. The trim removed 4 bases at V and 7 bases at J, leaving 5 bases unmatched. Germline-derived CDR1 and CDR2 are SGDLS and YYNGEE. The chain's CDR3 is CASSFTGGEQYF. The CDR3 region has the DNA TGTGCCAGCAGCTTCACCGGGGGGGAGCAGTACTTC. Looking up the rest from reference TRBV9 and TRBJ2-7 gives the full variable domain: DSGVTQTPKHLITATGQRVTLRCSPRSGDLSVYWYQQSLDQGLQFLIQYYNGEERAKGNILERFSAQQFPDLHSELNLSSLELGDSALYFCASSFTGGEQYFGPGTRLTVT.

This clone has a handful of counts. The genes are TRBV25-1 and TRBJ2-7; TRBD2 might be the D (5 bases). Germline V CDR1 and CDR2: MGHDK, SYGVNS. V was shortened by 4 bases and J by 3 bases, with 10 bases between the two germline ends. This CDR3 contains 13 residues. The CDR3 bases are TGTGCCAGCAGTGCCGGGATCCTCTACGAGCAGTACTTC. It codes for CASSAGILYEQYF.

CDR3 in DNA: TGTGCCAGCAGTTTGACAGGGGGAATGAAGAATGAAAAACTGTTTTTT. Protein: CASSLTGGMKNEKLFF. The V gene is TRBV5-5, the J gene TRBJ1-4; TRBD1 matches 9 bases. This CDR3 comprises 16 residues. Germline V CDR1 and CDR2: SGHKS, YYEKEE (reference sequence). With 5 bases clipped from V and 5 bases from J, the junction kept 10 bases outside the gene matches.